These T cell receptor beta chains were read from a single sample in a study of shared clonotypes between healthy human individuals. Data came from immunoSEQ multiplex PCR; TCRdb stores just in-frame clones and leaves some out. The data contain 2,500,000 or so clones, 85% to 95% of them singletons. Sample: naive CD4+ T cells from PBMCs. These receptors were collected from a young man in good health. Some clones in this sample may be carry-over from other donors' samples. Each CDR3 is given with its conserved first and last residue. A D gene is named only where the DNA matches it firmly. Clone size is not always given. Where it is, it says once, few, many or a class for expanded clones.

.,TRBV18,.,TRBJ1-3,CASSPGAYSGNTIYF,TGTGCCAGCTCACCAGGGGCGTACTCTGGAAACACCATATATTTT
.,TRBV21-1,.,TRBJ1-1,CASSPAGGLENTEAFF,TGTGCCAGCAGCCCGGCCGGGGGTTTGGAGAACACTGAAGCTTTCTTT
.,TRBV25-1,.,TRBJ2-3,CASSEYTASDTQYF,TGTGCCAGCAGTGAATATACGGCCTCAGATACGCAGTATTTT
.,TRBV29-1,.,TRBJ2-7,CSVGGLGEQYF,TGCAGCGTTGGGGGATTGGGAGAGCAGTACTTC
.,TRBV30,TRBD1,TRBJ1-1,CAWSVRDRGINTEAFF,TGTGCCTGGAGTGTTCGGGACAGGGGGATTAACACTGAAGCTTTCTTT
.,TRBV5-1,.,TRBJ1-1,CASHIGTDSEAFF,TGCGCCAGCCACATCGGGACTGACTCTGAAGCTTTCTTT
once,TRBV6-1,.,TRBJ2-1,CATTWFSGNEQFF,TGTGCCACCACTTGGTTTTCGGGCAATGAGCAGTTCTTC
.,TRBV28,.,TRBJ1-2,CASSFFAALYTNYGYTF,TGTGCCAGCAGTTTCTTCGCGGCCTTATATACTAACTATGGCTACACCTTC
.,TRBV13,TRBD1,TRBJ1-2,CASSPMDRETYGYTF,TGTGCCAGCAGCCCCATGGACAGGGAGACCTATGGCTACACCTTC
.,TRBV5-1,.,TRBJ1-4,CASSLDGTNEKLFF,TGCGCCAGCAGCTTGGACGGAACTAATGAAAAACTGTTTTTT
once,TRBV6-5,TRBD1,TRBJ2-7,CASSYYRQGGYEQYF,TGTGCCAGCAGTTACTATCGACAGGGGGGCTACGAGCAGTACTTC
few,TRBV2,.,TRBJ1-2,CASRSSEGRWTTF,TGTGCCAGCAGATCTAGTGAGGGGCGGTGGACCACCTTC
.,TRBV7-9,.,TRBJ2-7,CASSSGVHEQYF,TGTGCCAGCAGCTCAGGGGTCCACGAGCAGTACTTC
.,TRBV7-8,.,TRBJ2-5,CASSPRGGGRVGQETQYF,TGTGCCAGCAGCCCCAGGGGCGGGGGACGGGTGGGCCAAGAGACCCAGTACTTC
.,TRBV7-8,TRBD2,TRBJ2-1,CASSGGGSLDNEQFF,TGTGCCAGCAGCGGGGGGGGGAGTCTGGACAATGAGCAGTTCTTC
.,TRBV5-1,.,TRBJ1-4,CASSTWPNAAERLFF,TGCGCCAGCAGCACCTGGCCAAATGCGGCTGAAAGACTGTTTTTT
.,TRBV6-5,.,TRBJ1-5,CASRTDSRGQPQHF,TGTGCCAGCAGGACGGACAGCCGAGGCCAGCCCCAGCATTTT
.,TRBV10-3,.,TRBJ2-1,CAILAAPGNEQFF,TGTGCCATCTTAGCGGCTCCAGGGAATGAGCAGTTCTTC
.,TRBV5-1,.,TRBJ2-7,CASSKGYEQYF,TGCGCCAGCAGCAAAGGGTACGAGCAGTACTTC
.,TRBV14,TRBD2,TRBJ2-3,CASSQPWTSGSSDTQYF,TGTGCCAGCAGCCAACCCTGGACTAGCGGGAGTTCCGATACGCAGTATTTT
.,TRBV7-9,TRBD1,TRBJ2-7,CASSLTGTGGYEQYF,TGTGCCAGCAGCTTAACCGGGACAGGGGGTTACGAGCAGTACTTC
.,TRBV9,.,TRBJ1-4,CASSIPSLITGLRDLNEKLFF,TGTGCCAGCAGCATTCCCTCCTTGATCACAGGGTTGAGGGACCTAAATGAAAAACTGTTTTTT